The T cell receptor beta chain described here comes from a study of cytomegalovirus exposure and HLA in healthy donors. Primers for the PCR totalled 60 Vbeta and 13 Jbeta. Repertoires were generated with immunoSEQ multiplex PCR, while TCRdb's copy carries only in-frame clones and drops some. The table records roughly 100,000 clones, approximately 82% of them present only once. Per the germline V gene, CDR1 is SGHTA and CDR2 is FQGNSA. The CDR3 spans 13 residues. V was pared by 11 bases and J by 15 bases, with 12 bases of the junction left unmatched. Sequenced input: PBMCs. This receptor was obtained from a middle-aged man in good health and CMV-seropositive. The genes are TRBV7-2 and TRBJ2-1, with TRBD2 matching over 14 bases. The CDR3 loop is CASAGTSGGRRFF. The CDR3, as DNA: TGTGCCTCGGCCGGGACTAGCGGGGGCCGACGGTTCTTC.